The rows below give T cell receptor beta chains drawn from one sample of a study of neurological immune-mediated disorders. TCRdb itself ran the 5' RACE reads through MiXCR, one entry per CDR3 protein. This table holds approximately 50,000 distinct CDR3 sequences, about 3.5% found once. The sample taken for sequencing was PBMCs. These receptors originate from a man aged 40-50 years with multiple sclerosis. CDR3s include the opening cysteine and the closing phenylalanine or tryptophan. The order of the fields is V gene, J gene, D gene, clone size, CDR3 protein, CDR3 DNA. The D gene is left open where the match is weak. Not every row has a clone size; where given, it reads once, few, many or a size class.

TRBV7-2	TRBJ1-5	.	many	CASSSTASSLQPQHF	TGTGCCAGCAGCTCTACAGCTTCTTCCCTTCAGCCCCAGCATTTT
TRBV9	TRBJ2-7	TRBD1	many	CASSVDRGHSYEQYF	TGTGCCAGCAGCGTAGACAGGGGCCACTCCTACGAGCAGTACTTC
TRBV2	TRBJ2-2	TRBD1	.	CASRLGQATTGELFF	TGTGCCAGCAGACTGGGACAGGCAACCACCGGGGAGCTGTTTTTT
TRBV7-8	TRBJ1-6	.	many	CASSLTRDSPLHF	TGTGCCAGCAGTCTTACCAGGGATTCACCCCTCCACTTT
TRBV6-6	TRBJ1-5	.	.	CASRDRLGQPQHF	TGTGCCAGCAGGGACAGACTCGGTCAGCCCCAACATTTT
TRBV7-2	TRBJ1-1	.	many	CASSLSFQGGTEAFF	TGTGCCAGCAGCTTAAGTTTCCAGGGCGGGACTGAAGCTTTCTTT
TRBV10-1	TRBJ2-7	TRBD2	many	CASSDLAGSEQYF	TGCGCCAGCAGTGATCTAGCGGGAAGCGAGCAGTACTTC
TRBV5-1	TRBJ1-1	.	many	CASSLAPEGGGAFF	TGCGCCAGCAGCTTGGCGCCGGAGGGCGGGGGGGCTTTCTTT
TRBV6-5	TRBJ2-1	.	many	CASSYSPPPGAHEQFF	TGTGCCAGCAGTTACTCCCCTCCCCCCGGGGCCCATGAGCAGTTCTTC
TRBV29-1	TRBJ2-1	TRBD2	many	CSVGLAGGLGEQFF	TGCAGCGTTGGCCTAGCGGGGGGGCTCGGTGAGCAGTTCTTC
TRBV27	TRBJ1-6	TRBD1	.	CASRLTGDYNSPLNF	TGTGCCAGCAGGCTGACAGGGGACTATAATTCACCCCTCAACTTT
TRBV20-1	TRBJ2-1	.	many	CSASDPRPGPREYEQFF	TGCAGTGCTAGTGACCCTAGGCCGGGGCCCCGGGAGTATGAGCAGTTCTTC
TRBV5-1	TRBJ2-5	.	many	CASSLGVAAYQETQYF	TGCGCCAGCAGCTTGGGGGTAGCGGCGTACCAAGAGACCCAGTACTTC
TRBV27	TRBJ1-4	.	many	CASTGSGEKLFF	TGTGCCAGCACTGGGTCCGGAGAAAAACTGTTTTTT
TRBV7-3	TRBJ2-2	TRBD2	.	CASSFLLAGHTGELFF	TGTGCCAGCAGCTTCCTACTAGCGGGCCACACCGGGGAGCTGTTTTTT
TRBV13	TRBJ2-7	TRBD1	many	CASSGGDRAYEQYF	TGTGCCAGCAGCGGGGGGGACAGGGCCTACGAGCAGTACTTC
TRBV20-1	TRBJ2-7	.	many	CSASQGVSYEQYF	TGCAGTGCTAGTCAGGGAGTCTCCTACGAGCAGTACTTC
TRBV11-2	TRBJ2-7	.	.	CASSLETAREQYF	TGTGCCAGCAGCTTAGAAACGGCCCGGGAGCAGTACTTC
TRBV19	TRBJ1-1	.	many	CASVRNTEAFF	TGTGCCTCCGTGCGGAACACTGAAGCTTTCTTT
TRBV20-1	TRBJ2-5	TRBD2	.	CSARAGRGGLETQYF	TGCAGTGCTAGAGCTGGGCGGGGGGGCTTGGAGACCCAGTACTTC
TRBV7-9	TRBJ2-2	.	many	CASSFQGAGELFF	TGTGCCAGCAGCTTTCAAGGGGCCGGGGAGCTGTTTTTT
TRBV20-1	TRBJ2-5	TRBD2	many	CSARGTVSGEQETQYF	TGCAGTGCTAGAGGTACCGTCAGCGGGGAGCAAGAGACCCAGTACTTC